Listed below are T cell receptor beta chains from one sample, sequenced in a study of blood T cell repertoires in COVID-19. The assay was immunoSEQ multiplex PCR, and TCRdb's table has in-frame clones only and misses some. The data show roughly 250,000 clones, approximately 84% seen once. The sample taken for sequencing was peripheral blood. These receptors all stem from a person between 65 and 79 years old with COVID-19, enrolled during active disease. CDR3s include the opening cysteine and the closing phenylalanine or tryptophan. The order of the fields is D gene, J gene, clone size, V gene, CDR3 protein, CDR3 DNA. D genes are given only for firm matches. Some rows mark clone size as missing; the rest say once, few, many or name a class of expanded clone.

-,TRBJ2-2,-,TRBV3-1/TRBV3-2,CASRRGQNTGELFF,TGTGCCAGCAGACGGGGACAAAACACCGGGGAGCTGTTTTTT
-,TRBJ1-2,-,TRBV6-5,CASSYQQGDYGYTF,TGTGCCAGCAGTTATCAACAGGGTGACTATGGCTACACCTTC
-,TRBJ2-3,-,TRBV7-3,CASSPTTDTQYF,TGTGCCAGCAGCCCGACAACAGATACGCAGTATTTT
TRBD2,TRBJ2-1,-,TRBV19,CATQLLAGVFNEQFF,TGTGCCACTCAGCTTCTAGCGGGAGTTTTCAATGAGCAGTTCTTC
-,TRBJ1-2,-,TRBV6-5,CASRRVPGGYTF,TGTGCCAGTCGAAGAGTCCCGGGGGGCTACACCTTC
-,TRBJ1-6,-,TRBV19,CASSDPGREGNSPLHF,TGTGCCAGTTCTGATCCGGGGAGAGAAGGTAATTCACCCCTCCACTTT
TRBD2,TRBJ2-7,-,TRBV9,CASTPGGGLGYF,TGTGCCAGCACCCCCGGGGGGGGTCTAGGGTACTTC
TRBD1,TRBJ2-1,-,TRBV27,CARGQSHSEQFF,TGTGCCAGGGGACAGAGCCACTCCGAGCAGTTCTTC
-,TRBJ1-5,-,TRBV5-1,CASSLDTRGQPQHF,TGCGCCAGCAGCTTGGATACCAGGGGCCAGCCCCAGCATTTT
TRBD1,TRBJ1-4,few,TRBV6-5,CASSYQDRPFDEKLFF,TGTGCCAGCAGTTACCAGGACAGGCCCTTTGATGAAAAACTGTTTTTT
TRBD2,TRBJ2-1,-,TRBV5-6,CASSLVAGVSNEQFF,TGTGCCAGCAGCTTGGTGGCGGGAGTGTCCAATGAGCAGTTCTTC
-,TRBJ1-1,-,TRBV5-1,CASSLVRGKETEAFF,TGCGCCAGCAGCTTGGTCCGGGGAAAGGAGACTGAAGCTTTCTTT
-,TRBJ1-5,-,TRBV2,CASSVQGTSNQPQHF,TGTGCCAGCAGTGTCCAGGGGACTAGCAATCAGCCCCAGCATTTT
-,TRBJ1-1,-,TRBV12-3/TRBV12-4,CASSVGGQAEAFF,TGTGCCAGCAGTGTGGGGGGGCAGGCTGAAGCTTTCTTT
-,TRBJ1-1,-,TRBV6-4,CASPPGGFF,TGTGCCAGCCCGCCAGGAGGGTTCTTT
TRBD2,TRBJ2-1,-,TRBV3-1/TRBV3-2,CASSQEGRGLADEQFF,TGTGCCAGCAGCCAAGAAGGTAGGGGACTAGCCGATGAGCAGTTCTTC
TRBD2,TRBJ2-3,-,TRBV7-3,CASSLMGSSGRVSSDTQYF,TGTGCCAGCAGCTTAATGGGGTCTAGCGGGAGGGTGTCGTCAGATACGCAGTATTTT
TRBD1,TRBJ2-2,-,TRBV29-1,CSVHRGLAGELFF,TGCAGCGTCCACAGGGGGCTAGCCGGGGAGCTGTTTTTT
-,TRBJ1-1,-,TRBV9,CASSVSGVDAEAFF,TGTGCCAGCAGCGTATCAGGGGTGGACGCTGAAGCTTTCTTT
TRBD2,TRBJ2-4,-,TRBV7-9,CASSELSGKGAKNIQYF,TGTGCCAGCAGCGAGCTTAGCGGGAAGGGAGCCAAAAACATTCAGTACTTC
-,TRBJ1-3,-,TRBV9,CASSVASNQGTGNTIYF,TGTGCCAGCAGCGTAGCTTCTAATCAGGGGACTGGAAACACCATATATTTT
TRBD2,TRBJ2-3,few,TRBV5-1,CASSITSGGTDTQYF,TGCGCCAGCAGCATCACTAGCGGAGGCACAGATACGCAGTATTTT
-,TRBJ2-1,-,TRBV15,CATSRDRLEIGFF,TGTGCCACCAGCAGAGATCGATTGGAGATTGGGTTCTTC
-,TRBJ2-1,-,TRBV28,CASSQGRSYNEQFF,TGTGCCAGCAGCCAGGGGCGCTCCTACAATGAGCAGTTCTTC
-,TRBJ1-1,once,TRBV7-3,CASSFQGDTEAFF,TGTGCCAGCAGCTTTCAAGGGGACACTGAAGCTTTCTTT
TRBD1,TRBJ2-2,-,TRBV15,CATSRVSGTGYTGELFF,TGTGCCACCAGCAGAGTGTCCGGGACAGGGTACACCGGGGAGCTGTTTTTT
-,TRBJ1-5,-,TRBV5-1,CASSFGPGNQPQHF,TGCGCCAGCAGCTTTGGTCCGGGGAATCAGCCCCAGCATTTT
-,TRBJ2-7,-,TRBV6-5,CASSTFYEQYF,TGTGCCAGCAGCACATTCTACGAGCAGTACTTC
-,TRBJ1-2,-,TRBV2,CASSEGGIYGYTF,TGTGCCAGCAGTGAGGGAGGGATATATGGCTACACCTTC
-,TRBJ1-2,-,TRBV7-2,CASTSPGTILRDGYTF,TGTGCCAGCACCTCCCCGGGAACCATCTTGAGGGATGGCTACACCTTC
-,TRBJ1-1,-,TRBV6-2/TRBV6-3,CASSYQGLNTEAFF,TGTGCCAGCAGTTACCAGGGGTTGAACACTGAAGCTTTCTTT
TRBD2,TRBJ2-7,-,TRBV19,CASSTKREGLGKPYEQYF,TGTGCCAGTAGTACAAAGCGGGAGGGCCTGGGAAAGCCCTACGAGCAGTACTTC
TRBD2,TRBJ2-1,-,TRBV6-6,CASSRLAGARSPYNEQFF,TGTGCCAGCAGCCGACTAGCGGGGGCCAGATCGCCTTACAATGAGCAGTTCTTC
-,TRBJ1-1,-,TRBV5-1,CASSLEYRDAEAFF,TGCGCCAGCAGCTTGGAATACAGGGACGCTGAAGCTTTCTTT
TRBD2,TRBJ2-7,once,TRBV5-1,CASMLAGAEQYF,TGCGCCAGCATGCTAGCGGGGGCCGAGCAGTACTTC
TRBD1,TRBJ1-1,-,TRBV7-9,CASSPWMDRVNTEAFF,TGTGCCAGCAGCCCCTGGATGGACAGGGTGAACACTGAAGCTTTCTTT
TRBD2,TRBJ2-3,-,TRBV29-1,CSVEKTSGSFTDTQYF,TGCAGCGTTGAAAAGACTAGCGGAAGTTTCACAGATACGCAGTATTTT
-,TRBJ2-3,-,TRBV6-5,CASTMTRVGTDTQYF,TGTGCCAGCACCATGACCAGGGTTGGCACAGATACGCAGTATTTT
-,TRBJ1-1,-,TRBV5-1,CASSLGVGAEAFF,TGCGCCAGCAGCTTGGGTGTGGGCGCTGAAGCTTTCTTT
-,TRBJ2-1,-,TRBV27,CASSLRGTPNDEQFF,TGTGCCAGCAGTTTACGGGGGACCCCGAACGATGAGCAGTTCTTC
-,TRBJ2-2,-,TRBV7-9,CASSKTTGSIGELFF,TGTGCCAGCAGCAAAACGACAGGAAGCATCGGGGAGCTGTTTTTT
-,TRBJ1-1,-,TRBV7-9,CASSERNTEAFF,TGTGCCAGCAGCGAGAGGAACACTGAAGCTTTCTTT
TRBD2,TRBJ2-1,-,TRBV9,CASSVDPGLAGGYSRNEQFF,TGTGCCAGCAGCGTAGACCCGGGACTAGCGGGGGGGTATTCGAGAAATGAGCAGTTCTTC
-,TRBJ1-4,-,TRBV11-2,CASSLDVGEFGEKLFF,TGTGCCAGCAGCTTAGACGTTGGGGAGTTTGGTGAAAAACTGTTTTTT
TRBD1,TRBJ1-5,-,TRBV6-2/TRBV6-3,CASSYSGGAFQPQHF,TGTGCCAGCAGTTACTCAGGGGGCGCGTTTCAGCCCCAGCATTTT
-,TRBJ2-5,-,TRBV27,CASRSRGETQYF,TGTGCCAGCAGATCCAGGGGAGAGACCCAGTACTTC